This T cell receptor (beta chain) emerged from a study of glioma-infiltrating T cells after dendritic cell vaccination. Amplification used 60 V beta primers and 13 J beta primers. Sequencing used immunoSEQ multiplex PCR; TCRdb keeps in-frame clones, though not all of them. The table records 75,000 to 100,000 clones, 75% to 85% of them present only once. CDR3 length: 14 residues. J gave up 6 bases and V 0 bases, and 1 base lay outside the gene matches. Germline assignment: CDR1 MNHNY and CDR2 SVGAGI (reference sequence). The sequenced sample was blood, obtained before dendritic cell vaccination. This chain uses TRBV6-6 with TRBJ2-2; 7 bases map to TRBD1. The sequence was obtained from a human donor with glioblastoma. This CDR3 reads CASSYSGGAGELFF. CDR3 coding DNA: TGTGCCAGCAGTTACTCAGGGGGCGCCGGGGAGCTGTTTTTT.